The following is a T cell receptor beta chain sequence with its context. CDR1 and CDR2 (germline): SGHRS, YFSETQ. The V gene end was trimmed by 5 bases and the J gene end by 1 base; junction bases not matched to a gene: 2. This CDR3 spans 14 amino acids. This specimen comes from a study of blood T cell repertoires in COVID-19. As for the study in general: The United States, Italy and Spain were the sources of the acute and convalescent COVID-19 samples. The cDNA or gDNA used as material had been derived from T cells, B-cell-depleted T cells, or PBMCs.

TCRdb keeps only in-frame clones here, not all; method: immunoSEQ multiplex PCR. Of 250,000 to 350,000 clones in the sample, about 92% are singletons; the top ten hold approximately 17%. Participant ages covered about 18 to 100 years across 24 US areas. This TCR came from a woman in her twenties or thirties who had recovered from COVID-19. The material sequenced was PBMCs or T cells enriched from blood (not recorded which). The rearrangement uses TRBV5-1 and TRBJ1-1, with 10 bases that match TRBD1. CDR3 nucleotides: TGCGCCAGCAGGACAGGGGGCTCGAACACTGAAGCTTTCTTT. This encodes CASRTGGSNTEAFF.